This is a list of T cell receptor beta chains from one sample in a study of blood T cell repertoires in COVID-19. Clones were read by immunoSEQ multiplex PCR, and TCRdb kept only the in-frame ones, dropping some. Among over 350,000 clones listed, about 86% were seen once. The sample taken for sequencing was PBMCs or T cells enriched from blood (not recorded which). All receptors come from a woman between 45 and 65 years old who had recovered from COVID-19. The CDR3 runs from the conserved cysteine through the conserved F or W. Each record gives: D gene, J gene, clone size, V gene, CDR3 protein, CDR3 DNA. D genes are given only for firm matches. Rows give clone size only sometimes, using once, few, many, or a class for an expanded clone.

D: TRBD1; J: TRBJ2-7; size: -; V: TRBV5-1; CDR3: CASSWDRAPYEQYF; DNA: TGCGCCAGCAGCTGGGACAGGGCCCCCTACGAGCAGTACTTC
D: -; J: TRBJ2-7; size: -; V: TRBV28; CDR3: CASSPPNRYEQYF; DNA: TGTGCCAGCAGCCCACCTAACAGATACGAGCAGTACTTC
D: -; J: TRBJ1-3; size: few; V: TRBV11-3; CDR3: CASSFGGGGSSGNTIYF; DNA: TGTGCCAGCAGCTTTGGTGGAGGTGGAAGCTCTGGAAACACCATATATTTT
D: -; J: TRBJ1-2; size: once; V: TRBV30; CDR3: CAWENGRGRPPYGYTF; DNA: TGTGCCTGGGAAAATGGTAGGGGCCGGCCACCCTATGGCTACACCTTC
D: -; J: TRBJ1-2; size: once; V: TRBV6-5; CDR3: CASSFEGPNGGYTF; DNA: TGTGCCAGCAGTTTCGAGGGTCCTAATGGTGGCTACACCTTC
D: TRBD1; J: TRBJ1-2; size: -; V: TRBV25-1; CDR3: CASSERTGDYGYTF; DNA: TGTGCCAGCAGTGAGCGGACAGGGGACTATGGCTACACCTTC
D: -; J: TRBJ1-1; size: -; V: TRBV6-2/TRBV6-3; CDR3: CASSYSTSMNTEAFF; DNA: TGTGCCAGCAGTTACTCGACATCCATGAACACTGAAGCTTTCTTT
D: TRBD1; J: TRBJ1-5; size: -; V: TRBV7-9; CDR3: CASSLARTGGGTNQPQHF; DNA: TGTGCCAGCAGCTTAGCGAGGACAGGGGGTGGGACGAATCAGCCCCAGCATTTT
D: -; J: TRBJ1-2; size: -; V: TRBV5-1; CDR3: CASSLQDIYGYTF; DNA: TGCGCCAGCAGCTTGCAGGATATCTATGGCTACACCTTC
D: TRBD1; J: TRBJ1-5; size: -; V: TRBV2; CDR3: CASSEARGGSNQPQHF; DNA: TGTGCCAGCAGTGAAGCCCGAGGGGGCAGCAATCAGCCCCAGCATTTT
D: -; J: TRBJ1-3; size: -; V: TRBV2; CDR3: CASSQAGGNTIYF; DNA: TGTGCCAGCAGTCAGGCCGGAGGAAACACCATATATTTT
D: -; J: TRBJ1-1; size: -; V: TRBV14; CDR3: CASSQVRVRDTEAFF; DNA: TGTGCCAGCAGCCAAGTCAGGGTCAGGGACACTGAAGCTTTCTTT
D: TRBD1; J: TRBJ1-1; size: -; V: TRBV5-1; CDR3: CASSPNTGVDTEAFF; DNA: TGCGCCAGCAGCCCCAACACAGGGGTGGACACTGAAGCTTTCTTT
D: TRBD1; J: TRBJ1-1; size: -; V: TRBV5-1; CDR3: CASSSGQVNTEAFF; DNA: TGCGCCAGCAGCTCGGGACAGGTGAACACTGAAGCTTTCTTT
D: TRBD1; J: TRBJ1-2; size: -; V: TRBV7-9; CDR3: CASRPLTRVPRGPDGYTF; DNA: TGTGCCAGCAGACCTCTGACCCGTGTCCCCAGGGGGCCGGATGGCTACACCTTC
D: -; J: TRBJ2-1; size: -; V: TRBV6-5; CDR3: CASSYVGSYNEQFF; DNA: TGTGCCAGCAGTTATGTCGGCTCCTACAATGAGCAGTTCTTC
D: -; J: TRBJ2-3; size: -; V: TRBV5-1; CDR3: CASSPAGLGLVDTQYF; DNA: TGCGCCAGCAGCCCGGCGGGACTGGGATTGGTTGATACGCAGTATTTT
D: TRBD1; J: TRBJ1-2; size: -; V: TRBV27; CDR3: CASGSGTGLILGGYTF; DNA: TGTGCCAGCGGTTCCGGGACAGGGCTAATTCTGGGTGGCTACACCTTC
D: TRBD1; J: TRBJ1-6; size: -; V: TRBV6-5; CDR3: CASRVNRGNSPLHF; DNA: TGTGCCAGCAGAGTAAACAGGGGCAATTCACCCCTCCACTTT
D: -; J: TRBJ1-5; size: -; V: TRBV7-3; CDR3: CASSGASSGASNQPQHF; DNA: TGTGCCAGCAGTGGGGCTTCCAGCGGGGCTAGCAATCAGCCCCAGCATTTT
D: -; J: TRBJ1-2; size: -; V: TRBV5-1; CDR3: CASSSGTIGYGYTF; DNA: TGCGCCAGCAGCTCCGGAACAATCGGGTATGGCTACACCTTC
D: -; J: TRBJ2-3; size: -; V: TRBV28; CDR3: CASSGSGHLPDTQYF; DNA: TGTGCCAGCAGTGGTTCGGGACACCTGCCAGATACGCAGTATTTT
D: TRBD2; J: TRBJ2-5; size: -; V: TRBV7-2; CDR3: CASSWGGDQETQYF; DNA: TGTGCCAGCAGCTGGGGGGGGGACCAAGAGACCCAGTACTTC
D: -; J: TRBJ2-3; size: -; V: TRBV19; CDR3: CASSIVSPGRIDTQYF; DNA: TGTGCCAGTAGTATCGTTTCGCCGGGGAGGATAGATACGCAGTATTTT
D: TRBD2; J: TRBJ2-5; size: once; V: TRBV18; CDR3: CASSPGLAGLQETQYF; DNA: TGTGCCAGCTCACCAGGGCTAGCGGGACTCCAAGAGACCCAGTACTTC
D: -; J: TRBJ1-6; size: -; V: TRBV27; CDR3: CASSLSPGLGSPLHF; DNA: TGTGCCAGCAGTTTATCCCCAGGGTTAGGTTCACCCCTCCACTTT
D: TRBD1; J: TRBJ1-3; size: -; V: TRBV28; CDR3: CASSPLDRATGNTIYF; DNA: TGTGCCAGCAGTCCACTGGACAGGGCCACTGGAAACACCATATATTTT
D: TRBD2; J: TRBJ2-1; size: few; V: TRBV2; CDR3: CASGTSGNNEQFF; DNA: TGTGCCAGCGGGACTAGCGGAAACAATGAGCAGTTCTTC
D: -; J: TRBJ2-1; size: -; V: TRBV7-2; CDR3: CASSLTRGNEQFF; DNA: TGTGCCAGCAGCCTCACCCGGGGCAATGAGCAGTTCTTC
D: -; J: TRBJ1-2; size: -; V: TRBV5-1; CDR3: CASREDNYGYTF; DNA: TGCGCCAGCCGAGAAGATAACTATGGCTACACCTTC
D: TRBD1; J: TRBJ2-1; size: -; V: TRBV7-6; CDR3: CASSARQGAVVEGEQFF; DNA: TGTGCCAGCAGCGCCCGACAGGGGGCGGTCGTGGAAGGTGAGCAGTTCTTC
D: -; J: TRBJ1-1; size: -; V: TRBV7-6; CDR3: CASSQIGGRRGTEAFF; DNA: TGTGCCAGCAGCCAGATCGGGGGGCGCAGGGGCACTGAAGCTTTCTTT
D: -; J: TRBJ2-7; size: -; V: TRBV27; CDR3: CASSLDGGYEQYF; DNA: TGTGCCAGCAGTTTAGACGGGGGCTACGAGCAGTACTTC
D: -; J: TRBJ2-7; size: -; V: TRBV28; CDR3: CASRRTDDSYEQYF; DNA: TGTGCCAGCAGGCGGACAGACGATTCCTACGAGCAGTACTTC
D: -; J: TRBJ1-1; size: -; V: TRBV28; CDR3: CASSFSRGTEAFF; DNA: TGTGCCAGCAGTTTTTCAAGGGGCACTGAAGCTTTCTTT
D: -; J: TRBJ1-6; size: -; V: TRBV4-2; CDR3: CASSQDYGNSPLHF; DNA: TGTGCCAGCAGCCAAGATTACGGGAATTCACCCCTCCACTTT
D: -; J: TRBJ1-1; size: few; V: TRBV2; CDR3: CASSGRDTYEAFF; DNA: TGTGCCAGCAGTGGCCGGGACACCTATGAAGCTTTCTTT
D: TRBD1; J: TRBJ1-3; size: many; V: TRBV3-1/TRBV3-2; CDR3: CASSQDRGPGNTIYF; DNA: TGTGCCAGCAGCCAGGACAGGGGGCCTGGAAACACCATATATTTT
D: -; J: TRBJ1-4; size: -; V: TRBV7-9; CDR3: CASSLDMVREKLFF; DNA: TGTGCCAGCAGCTTAGATATGGTGAGAGAAAAACTGTTTTTT
D: -; J: TRBJ1-5; size: -; V: TRBV27; CDR3: CASSSMGRRSNNQPQHF; DNA: TGTGCCAGCAGTTCCATGGGCAGGCGATCTAACAATCAGCCCCAGCATTTT
D: TRBD1; J: TRBJ1-5; size: -; V: TRBV5-1; CDR3: CASSRTGLGQPQHF; DNA: TGCGCCAGCAGCCGGACAGGGTTGGGTCAGCCCCAGCATTTT